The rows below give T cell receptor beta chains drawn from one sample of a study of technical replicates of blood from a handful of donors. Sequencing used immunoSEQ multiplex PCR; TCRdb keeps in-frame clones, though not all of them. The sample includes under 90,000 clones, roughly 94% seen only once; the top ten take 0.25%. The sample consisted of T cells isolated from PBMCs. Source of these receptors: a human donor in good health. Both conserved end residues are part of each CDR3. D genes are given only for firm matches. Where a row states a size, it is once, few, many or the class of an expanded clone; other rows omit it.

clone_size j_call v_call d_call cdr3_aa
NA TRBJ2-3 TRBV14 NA CASSRTTSFTDTQYF
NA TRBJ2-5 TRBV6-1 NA CASLKWGEETQYF
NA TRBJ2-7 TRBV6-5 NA CASSVTKVPSYEQYF
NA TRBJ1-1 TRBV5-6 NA CASSLVRDKRMNTEAFF
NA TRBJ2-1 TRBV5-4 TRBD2 CASSSKMTSGRADRTNEQFF
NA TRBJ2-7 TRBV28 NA CASTDGSGSSSYEQYF
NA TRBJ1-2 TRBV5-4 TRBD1 CASSLDRGSYGYTF
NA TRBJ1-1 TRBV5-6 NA CASLPGLAGTEAFF
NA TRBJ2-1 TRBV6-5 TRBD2 CASSRGGYAYNEQFF
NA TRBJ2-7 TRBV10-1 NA CASSREEGYEQYF
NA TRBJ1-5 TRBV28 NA CASIVEGPNQPQHF
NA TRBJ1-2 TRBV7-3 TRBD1 CASRPTGTGNYGYTF
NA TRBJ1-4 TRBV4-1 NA CASSLGQSNEKLFF
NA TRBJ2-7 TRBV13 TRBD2 CASSDASGNYEQYF
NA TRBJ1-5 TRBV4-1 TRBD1 CASSQGTGGNQPQHF
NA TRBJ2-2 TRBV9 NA CASSAARGSDTGELFF
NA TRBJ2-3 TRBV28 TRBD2 CASSLLVMGLPSMDTQYF
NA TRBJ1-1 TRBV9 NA CASSGFMGAGTEAFF
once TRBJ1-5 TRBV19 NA CASSVGRVGNQPQHF
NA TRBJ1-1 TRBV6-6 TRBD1 CASSGQGYGSTEAFF
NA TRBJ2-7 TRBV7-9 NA CASSPRLEDYEQYF
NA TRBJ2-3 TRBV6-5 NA CASSYSSGSGSNTQYF
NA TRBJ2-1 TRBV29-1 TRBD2 CSVETSGVSDEQFF
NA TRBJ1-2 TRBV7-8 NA CASSPLRREGYTF
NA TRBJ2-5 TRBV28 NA CASSLFQEKETQYF
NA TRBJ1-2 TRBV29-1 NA CSVEDSNGGYTF
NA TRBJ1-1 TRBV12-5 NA CASGLVSFEAFF
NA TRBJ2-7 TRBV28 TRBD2 CASSHLGTSASYEQYF
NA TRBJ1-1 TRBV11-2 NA CASSPPFLVRTMNTEAFF